Described below is a single T cell receptor beta chain sequence and its context. No antigen is known for it. Germline CDR1 is MNHNS and CDR2 is SASEGT. The CDR3 sequence is 14 residues long. This sample is drawn from a study of cytomegalovirus exposure and HLA in healthy donors. PCR was performed using 60 Vbeta and 13 Jbeta primers. In the original analysis: Roughly 11 million shared chains were among the about 80 million unique TCR beta chains that a later analysis counted. Clones were read by immunoSEQ multiplex PCR, and TCRdb kept only the in-frame ones, dropping some. Clonal size and the V and J genes are those of that table, whereas D and trimming came from the DNA. The sample records some 85,000 clones, 60% to 85% being singletons. Study results and limitations: Most subjects had HLA-A and HLA-B alleles reportedly predicted accurately by TCR beta sequences. DRB1 showed the most TCR associations and HLA-C the fewest in a later analysis, as rates varied by HLA locus. Within an earlier analysis, most TCR beta V segments proved productive either about 87% or about 30% of the time.

This rearrangement joins TRBV6-1 to TRBJ2-5; D possibly corresponds to TRBD1 (6 bases). The DNA end is a closer match to TRBJ2-7, so the J assignment may be wrong. This TCR was recovered from a young man in good health and CMV-seropositive. Material for sequencing was PBMCs. DNA of the CDR3: TGTGCCAGCAGTGAAGTATTCAGGGGATACGAGCAGTACTTC. Translated, it gives CASSEVFRGYEQYF.